Listed here are 8 T cell receptor beta chains from one sample, sequenced in a study of blood T cell repertoires in COVID-19. Sequencing used immunoSEQ multiplex PCR; TCRdb keeps in-frame clones, though not all of them. The sample yields 20,000 to 30,000 clones, roughly nine tenths seen once. The sample comprised peripheral blood. Receptors were obtained from a man between 65 and 79 years old with COVID-19, enrolled during active disease.

V is TRBV5-1 and J is TRBJ1-1; D perhaps matches TRBD1 (6 bases). Germline CDR1 is SGHRS and CDR2 is YFSETQ. The CDR3 is made up of 14 amino acids. Trimming took off 6 bases at V and 4 bases at J, with 16 bases between the two ends. The CDR3 region is CASMRLAGVTEAFF. As DNA, the CDR3 is TGCGCCAGCATGCGTCTAGCAGGGGTCACTGAAGCTTTCTTT.

In this sample, this clone turned up a few times. CDR3 bases: TGTGCCACTAGCCTGCGGCACCGATATAATTCACCCCTCCACTTT. Translating it yields CATSLRHRYNSPLHF. The V and J genes are TRBV6-5 and TRBJ1-6; D gene unclear. The length of the CDR3 is 15 residues. Trimming took off 10 bases at V and 4 bases at J, with 17 bases between the two ends. Germline V gene data show CDR1 as MNHEY and CDR2 as SVGAGI.

This chain joins TRBV5-1 and TRBJ2-7; D uncertain. The CDR3 has 14 residues. Germline V lookup: CDR1 SGHRS, CDR2 YFSETQ. V was trimmed by 1 base and J by 3 bases, leaving 11 bases between them. CDR3 protein: CASSLSTANYEQYF. DNA for the CDR3: TGCGCCAGCAGCTTGAGCACTGCTAACTACGAGCAGTACTTC.

This sequence joins TRBV6-5 and TRBJ1-4; possible D gene TRBD1, 6 bases. CDR3 length: 15 amino acids. The germline gives CDR1 MNHEY, CDR2 SVGAGI. Between the trimmed V and J ends, which lost 1 base and 7 bases, there was a span of 13 bases. The CDR3 DNA reads as TGTGCCAGCAGTTACTGGGGGGGGGCGGGTGAAAAACTGTTTTTT. Translating it yields CASSYWGGAGEKLFF.

J is TRBJ1-1 and V is TRBV11-2; D perhaps matches TRBD1 (5 bases). Trimming took off 1 base at V and 7 bases at J, with 10 bases between the two ends. CDR3 length: 13 residues. CDR1 and CDR2 from the germline V gene are SGHAT and FQNNGV. The CDR3 sequence: CASSLVTAGEAFF. CDR3 bases: TGTGCCAGCAGCTTAGTGACAGCCGGTGAAGCTTTCTTT.

About this clone itself: The same CDR3 can be traced to other DNA sequences in this sample. The V gene is TRBV27, the J gene TRBJ1-1; TRBD1 might be the D (6 bases). The CDR3 length is 14 residues. Trimming stripped 2 bases from V and 1 base from J, with 8 bases between. Per the germline V gene, CDR1 is MNHEY and CDR2 is SMNVEV (reference sequence). The CDR3 DNA reads TGTGCCAGCAGTTTACGGGGGGCGAACACTGAAGCTTTCTTT. As protein: CASSLRGANTEAFF.

This chain links TRBV11-1 with TRBJ2-2; 7 bases map to TRBD2. CDR3 size: 14 residues. J was trimmed by 5 bases and V by 2 bases; bases with no gene match: 2. The germline V gene encodes CDR1 SGHAT and CDR2 FQDESV (reference sequence). CDR3 sequence reads: CASSLNGGTGELFF. The CDR3 DNA reads as TGTGCCAGCAGCTTAAACGGGGGGACCGGGGAGCTGTTTTTT.

The J gene is TRBJ2-7, the V gene TRBV5-1; possible D gene TRBD1, 8 bases. The CDR3 consists of 14 residues. Germline values: CDR1 SGHRS, CDR2 YFSETQ. V lost 1 base to trimming and J lost 7 bases, with 15 bases between them. CDR3 amino acids: CASSLTGGGEEQYF. The CDR3 DNA sequence: TGCGCCAGCAGCTTGACAGGGGGAGGGGAGGAGCAGTACTTC.